Sequencing of this T cell receptor beta chain was carried out in a study of OX40 agonist ivuxolimab in advanced cancers. Overall study context: A male proportion of around 86% was recorded, with mean age approximately 57 years and range about 20 to 79. Findings and limits, study-wide: Low levels of normalized T-cell clonal expansion also appeared in some nonresponders.

The assay was immunoSEQ multiplex PCR, and TCRdb's table has in-frame clones only and misses some. The table lists tens of thousands of clones, more than 85% of them singletons. In regard to this clone: The antigen is not known.

Trimming pared 5 bases from V and 4 bases from J, leaving 14 bases between. The CDR3 extends over 14 amino acids. Germline V gene data show CDR1 as SNHLY and CDR2 as FYNNEI. The receptor comes from an adult with an advanced solid tumor such as melanoma, head and neck, liver or kidney cancer. Specimen: CD4+ or CD8+ T cells sorted from blood, collected in a trial of the OX40 agonist ivuxolimab. V usage is TRBV2 and J usage is TRBJ1-2, with D possibly matching TRBD1 (5 bases). CDR3 protein: CASSSSGARYGYTF. The CDR3, as DNA: TGTGCCAGCAGTTCATCCGGGGCCCGCTATGGCTACACCTTC.